Listed here are 14 T cell receptor beta chains from one sample, sequenced in a study of beta chain features in type 1 diabetes. Expressed TCRB transcripts got sequenced, as all isolated RNA was reverse transcribed. Generated by immunoSEQ multiplex PCR, the TCRdb table keeps only in-frame clones and is missing some. The data hold 25,000 to 30,000 clones, with 55% to 60% observed a single time. These TCRs' antigens remain unknown. General study points: TCRB CDR3s were moderately but significantly shorter in Type 1 diabetes patients in all four CD4+ subsets.

Sequencing was carried out using Tregs from blood. The source is a woman aged 18-35 years with type 1 diabetes.

The V gene is TRBV6-6, the J gene TRBJ1-2; 7 bases line up with TRBD1. The J segment lost 4 bases and the V segment lost 2 bases, leaving 7 bases of the junction unmatched. The CDR3 loop spans 15 amino acids. Germline V CDR1 and CDR2: MNHNY, SVGAGI (reference sequence). The chain's CDR3 is CASSYGDRTLYGYTF. CDR3 DNA sequence: TGTGCCAGCAGTTACGGGGACAGAACCCTCTATGGCTACACCTTC.

The rearrangement joins TRBV5-1 to TRBJ2-1, with TRBD2 identical over 7 bases. The CDR3 contains 14 residues. Germline assignment: CDR1 SGHRS and CDR2 YFSETQ. V was clipped by 4 bases and J by 10 bases; unmatched bases: 11. The CDR3 protein is CASSRETSPAEQFF. CDR3 DNA: TGCGCCAGCAGCCGGGAGACTAGCCCGGCGGAGCAGTTCTTC.

The chain links TRBV7-2 to TRBJ2-1, with a possible D match to TRBD2 (5 bases). V was clipped by 4 bases and J by 12 bases, with 19 bases between them. Germline CDR1 reads SGHTA; CDR2 reads FQGNSA. CDR3 size: 14 residues. In DNA form, the CDR3 reads TGTGCCAGCAGCTCCTCGCTGGCCCTAGCACGGCAGTTCTTC. It specifies CASSSSLALARQFF.

This chain uses TRBV10-2 with TRBJ2-6; TRBD2 matches at 12 bases. Germline lookup yields CDR1 WSHSY and CDR2 SAAADI. The CDR3 consists of 18 residues. The J segment lost 1 base and the V segment lost 6 bases, leaving 7 bases of the junction unmatched. CDR3 in DNA: TGCGCCAGCAGACCCCCTAGCGGGAGGGAATCTGGGGCCAACGTCCTGACTTTC. Translating gives CASRPPSGRESGANVLTF.

This clone was found a few times. The rearrangement joins TRBV10-3 to TRBJ2-3; a possible D gene is TRBD1 (5 bases). Germline V CDR1 and CDR2: ENHRY, SYGVKD. The CDR3 extends over 13 amino acids. Between the trimmed V and J ends, which lost 3 bases and 2 bases, there was a span of 6 bases. CDR3 residues: CAISDRATDTQYF. In DNA form, the CDR3 reads TGTGCCATCAGTGACAGGGCCACAGATACGCAGTATTTT.

The chain uses TRBV4-2 and TRBJ2-5; 8 nucleotides agree with TRBD2. The CDR3 contains 16 residues. J lost 6 bases, V lost 1 base, and 10 bases had no gene match. CDR1 is LGHNA, CDR2 YNFKEQ, per germline. The CDR3 loop reads CASSQVRAGGDKTQYF. In nucleotides, the CDR3 is TGTGCCAGCAGCCAAGTGAGGGCGGGAGGCGATAAGACCCAGTACTTC.

Turning to this clone: An end of the junction does not agree with germline; a read error may underlie this. The V gene is TRBV5-3, the J gene TRBJ1-5; D perhaps matches TRBD1 (5 bases). TRBV5-3 is marked as an open reading frame, function uncertain. This CDR3 region has 15 residues. The CDR3 sequence is CASSFQGSSNQPQHF. The CDR3 DNA reads TGTGCCAGCAGCTTTCAGGGATCTAGCAATCAGCCCCAGCATTTT.

This clone was observed a handful of times. An end of the junction differs from the germline gene, which may be a read error. The chain joins TRBV6-5 to TRBJ2-1, with 7 bases matching TRBD1. Germline values: CDR1 MNHEY, CDR2 SVGAGI. The CDR3 totals 13 residues. CDR3: CASSLTPDRLGVF. Here the CDR3 DNA reads TGTGCCAGCAGTTTGACACCGGACAGGTTGGGGGTCTTC.

This chain uses TRBV12-2 with TRBJ1-5; TRBD1, the table's D call, was not compared with the DNA. TRBV12-2 counts as a pseudogene. The CDR3 is made up of 18 amino acids. The CDR3 bases are TGTGCAAGTCGCTTAGCGGAAGCCGGGACAGGCATCAATCAGCCCCAGCATTTT. Residues: CASRLAEAGTGINQPQHF.

V usage is TRBV29-1 and J usage is TRBJ1-1; TRBD1 is a possible D gene (5 bases). The V end lost 6 bases, the J end lost 1 base, and 12 bases lay between the germline ends. The CDR3 runs 13 residues. Germline lookup yields CDR1 SQVTM and CDR2 ANQGSEA. This chain's CDR3 is CSVAWTSNTEAFF. For the CDR3, the DNA is TGCAGCGTCGCCTGGACATCGAACACTGAAGCTTTCTTT.

This chain links TRBV7-3 with TRBJ2-2; 8 nucleotides line up with TRBD1. Germline lookup yields CDR1 SGHTA and CDR2 FQGTGA. The CDR3 is 16 residues long. The V gene end was trimmed by 1 base and the J gene end by 0 bases; junction bases not matched to a gene: 1. The CDR3, as DNA: TGTGCCAGCAGCTTAAGGACAGGGTCGAACACCGGGGAGCTGTTTTTT. Its translation is CASSLRTGSNTGELFF.

The chain is built from TRBV28 and TRBJ1-5; maybe TRBD1 (5 bases). This CDR3 region has 15 residues. Deletions cut 5 bases from V and 6 bases from J, with 17 bases between. From germline, CDR1 is MDHEN and CDR2 SYDVKM. CDR3 protein: CASSLVPGLGQPQHF. The CDR3 DNA reads as TGTGCCAGCAGTCTCGTCCCGGGACTTGGTCAGCCCCAGCATTTT.

The V and J genes are TRBV28 and TRBJ2-7, with TRBD1 as a possible D gene (6 bases). The germline V gene has CDR1 MDHEN and CDR2 SYDVKM. Trimming shortened V by 7 bases and J by 2 bases, and 12 bases separated the two germline ends. This CDR3 has 13 residues. CDR3: CASNSDSPYEQYF. CDR3 nucleotides: TGTGCCAGCAATTCGGACAGCCCCTACGAGCAGTACTTC.

The J gene is TRBJ2-7, the V gene TRBV7-8; TRBD2 matches at 10 bases. The CDR3 is 16 residues long. CDR1 is SGHVS, CDR2 FQNEAQ, per germline. V lost 5 bases, J lost 3 bases, and 10 bases stayed unmatched. The CDR3 nucleotides are TGTGCCAGCAGCCGCCTAGGGACTAGCGTAAACTACGAGCAGTACGTC. It is translated as CASSRLGTSVNYEQYV.